The rows below give T cell receptor beta chains drawn from one sample of a study of tumor and adjacent non-tumor tissue in lung cancer. Each CDR3 protein gets one entry after TCRdb re-called the multiplex PCR reads with MiXCR. The sample gives approximately 110,000 distinct CDR3 sequences, roughly 80% of which show up once; roughly 35% is in the top ten. Source material: lung tumor tissue. Receptor source: a woman aged 60 to 75 with non-small cell lung cancer. Both conserved end residues are part of each CDR3. The order of the fields is V gene, D gene, clone size, J gene, CDR3 DNA, CDR3 protein. D genes are given only for firm matches. Where a row states a size, it is once, few, many or the class of an expanded clone; other rows omit it.

>TRBV6-5|-|-|TRBJ1-6
TGTGCCACCACCATGACGAAGTCCTATAATTCGCACCTCCACTTT
CATTMTKSYNSHLHF
>TRBV20-1|-|-|TRBJ2-2
TGCGGTGCTAGGGACTCCACCGGGGAGCTGTATTTT
CGARDSTGELYF
>TRBV20-1|-|-|TRBJ2-7
TGCAGTGCTAGAGTAAACGGGACTTACAAGCAGTACTTC
CSARVNGTYKQYF
>TRBV4-3|TRBD2|many|TRBJ2-1
TGCGCCAGCAGCCAAGGCGGACGAGCGGGAGGGAACAATGAGCAGTTCTTC
CASSQGGRAGGNNEQFF
>TRBV20-1|TRBD1|-|TRBJ2-4
TGCAGTGCTAGAGGACAGGGGAATGGGGCCAAAGACATTCAGTACTTC
CSARGQGNGAKDIQYF
>TRBV20-1|-|-|TRBJ1-5
TGCAGTGCTAGATATAAAGGCGGAGAATCAGCCCCAGCATTT
CSARYKGGESAPAF
>TRBV11-3|-|-|TRBJ1-1
TGTGCCAGCAGCTTAGAATCGGGGAGATACACTGAAGCTTTCTTT
CASSLESGRYTEAFF
>TRBV11-3|-|-|TRBJ1-1
TGTGTCAGCAGCCTAGAATCGGGGAGAGGCACTGAAGCTTTCTTT
CVSSLESGRGTEAFF
>TRBV29-1|TRBD1|-|TRBJ1-1
TGCAGTGTTAGTCCCTATGGGACAGGGTTTGAAGCTTTCTTT
CSVSPYGTGFEAFF
>TRBV4-1|-|many|TRBJ2-5
TGCGCCAGCAGCCAAGTTGTCCCAGAGACCCAGTACTTC
CASSQVVPETQYF
>TRBV5-1|-|-|TRBJ1-2
TGCGCCAGCAGCTCCCTCGTGGGGTCTAACTATGGCTACACCTTC
CASSSLVGSNYGYTF
>TRBV20-1|TRBD2|few|TRBJ2-3
TGCAAGCCAAGTCCTGCTAGCGGGATCACAGATACGCAATATTTT
CKPSPASGITDTQYF
>TRBV6-4|-|-|TRBJ1-1
TGTGCCAGCAGCTCTGGACCGACCACTGAAGCTTTCTTT
CASSSGPTTEAFF
>TRBV3-1|TRBD1|once|TRBJ2-7
TGTGCCAGCAGCCGAACGGGACAGGGAGAGCAGTACTTC
CASSRTGQGEQYF
>TRBV6-5|-|-|TRBJ1-6
TGTGCCAGCAGTCCCTCCACGGGTCAAACGTGGAATTCACCCCTCCAATTT
CASSPSTGQTWNSPLQF
>TRBV20-1|TRBD2|-|TRBJ2-1
TGCAGTGCACAGCCGGGACTAGCGGGAGGATACAATGAGCTGTTGTTC
CSAQPGLAGGYNELLF
>TRBV11-2|-|-|TRBJ2-5
TGTACCAGCAGTCCACAGGGCGGTCAGGGGACCCAGTACTTC
CTSSPQGGQGTQYF
>TRBV11-3|-|medium-sized|TRBJ2-5
TGTGCCAGCAGCTCCCCTCGTATACAAGAGACCCAGTACTTC
CASSSPRIQETQYF
>TRBV6-2/TRBV6-3|-|many|TRBJ2-3
TGTGCCAGCAGTTATACGGACAGCTCCACAGATACGCAGTATTTT
CASSYTDSSTDTQYF
>TRBV20-1|-|-|TRBJ2-1
TGTAATGCAACTAACAGGGGAGGGCACTACAATGAGCAGTTCTTC
CNATNRGGHYNEQFF
>TRBV11-2|-|-|TRBJ1-6
TGTGCCTACAGCTCAGAAGAAAGTAATTCACCCCTCCACTTT
CAYSSEESNSPLHF
>TRBV6-5|-|-|TRBJ1-3
TGTGCCAGCAGTTACTCGCCGGACCCGGTGGTGATTACCATATATTTT
CASSYSPDPVVITIYF
>TRBV6-1|-|many|TRBJ2-3
TGTGCCAGCAGTGAGTCCATTAAGGCGCAGTATTTT
CASSESIKAQYF
>TRBV12-3/TRBV12-4|-|-|TRBJ2-3
TGTGCCAGCAGCTCCCTTTGGACAGCAAGCACAGATACACAGTATTTT
CASSSLWTASTDTQYF
>TRBV11-3|-|-|TRBJ1-1
TGTGCCAGCAGCCTAATTGGACTGCCGGGACGGATGAACACTAAAGCTTTCTTT
CASSLIGLPGRMNTKAFF
>TRBV6-2/TRBV6-3|TRBD1|many|TRBJ2-7
TGTGCCAGCAGCCCGGGACAGGGAAGAAGCGACGAGCAGTACTTC
CASSPGQGRSDEQYF
>TRBV11-3|TRBD2|few|TRBJ2-7
TGTGCCAGCAGCTTAGAGACTAGCGGGAGCTACGAGCAGTACTTC
CASSLETSGSYEQYF
>TRBV20-1|-|-|TRBJ2-7
TGCAGTGCTAGAAAAGGGCGAGGCCGCTCCTACGAGCAGTACTTC
CSARKGRGRSYEQYF
>TRBV6-5|TRBD1|-|TRBJ1-6
TGTGCCAGCAGTTACAAAGGGACAGGGAGGAGTTCACCCCTCCACTTT
CASSYKGTGRSSPLHF
>TRBV11-2|TRBD2|once|TRBJ2-3
TGTGCCAGCAGCCTGGGACTAGTAACAGTTACGCAGTATTTT
CASSLGLVTVTQYF
>TRBV11-2|-|-|TRBJ2-3
TGTGCCAGCAGCTTAAGATCACAGGTTAACACAGATACGCAGTATTTT
CASSLRSQVNTDTQYF
>TRBV2|TRBD1|-|TRBJ1-3
TGTGCCAGCAGTGATCCTGGACAGGGTTTCGGAAACACCATATATTTT
CASSDPGQGFGNTIYF
>TRBV6-6|TRBD1|few|TRBJ1-2
TGTGCCAGCAATTTTACAGGGGGCGGTTATGGCTACACCTTC
CASNFTGGGYGYTF
>TRBV12-3/TRBV12-4|TRBD1|-|TRBJ2-2
TGTGCCAGCAGCAGACAGGGCCTGAACATCGGGGAACTGTTTTTT
CASSRQGLNIGELFF